The following is a TCR beta chain sequence with its context. Antigen specificity is unknown. The CDR3 is 12 residues long. The germline V gene has CDR1 GTSNPN and CDR2 SVGIG (reference sequence). Trimming took 1 base from V and 1 from J, leaving 4 bases between them. Via CD45RO/CCR7/CD25/CD127/CD95/CD27, cells of the CD4+ naive, central memory, regulatory and stem cell-like memory subsets were sorted. The data were taken from a study of beta chain features in type 1 diabetes. Broader study findings: Within each of all four CD4+ subsets, Type 1 diabetes patients had TCRB CDR3s that were moderately but significantly shorter.

Reverse transcribing all isolated RNA meant expressed TCRB transcripts were sequenced. It was found that naive, central memory and regulatory T cell samples averaged around 3.8 million reads. Assay used: immunoSEQ multiplex PCR; TCRdb lists only in-frame clones, some missing. The repertoire holds some 350,000 clones, with about 13% as singletons. The material sequenced was naive CD4+ T cells from blood. The gene calls are TRBV30 and TRBJ1-2; D unresolved. This receptor was identified in a woman aged 18-35 years with type 1 diabetes. DNA for the CDR3: TGTGCCTGGAGTGGCTATAACTATGGCTACACCTTC. Protein: CAWSGYNYGYTF.